A single sample is the source of the 8 T cell receptor beta chains below, sequenced in a study of cytomegalovirus exposure and HLA in healthy donors. Clones were sequenced by immunoSEQ multiplex PCR, and TCRdb holds only the in-frame ones, with some missing. The table shows more than 95,000 clones, with 80% to 90% occurring only once. The source material was PBMCs. These receptors were obtained from a woman between 18 and 29 years old in good health and CMV-seronegative.

This clone appeared once. The J gene is TRBJ1-1, the V gene TRBV5-4; the match to TRBD1 covers 8 bases. After removal of 0 bases from V and 1 base from J, the junction contained 5 bases not matched to a gene. Germline V gene sequence: CDR1 SGHNT, CDR2 YYREEE (reference sequence). CDR3 length: 16 residues. For the CDR3, the DNA is TGTGCCAGCAGCTTGGTCCGGACAGGGCCGAACACTGAAGCTTTCTTT. Amino acids: CASSLVRTGPNTEAFF.

V is TRBV5-6 and J is TRBJ1-2; TRBD1 matches at 10 bases. Trimming took 5 bases from V and 5 from J; bases not matched to a gene: 6. This CDR3 has 14 residues. Germline lookup yields CDR1 SGHDT and CDR2 YYEEEE. Written as DNA, the CDR3 is TGTGCCAGCAGTTCTGACAGGGGGCTTTATGGCTACACCTTC. Its translation: CASSSDRGLYGYTF.

This rearrangement joins TRBV28 to TRBJ1-5, with D perhaps matching TRBD1 (6 bases). This CDR3 has 14 residues. The V and J ends lost 0 bases and 7 bases respectively, with 10 bases between them. The germline gives CDR1 MDHEN, CDR2 SYDVKM. DNA of the CDR3: TGTGCCAGCAGTTTATGGGGGGCTGGGCAGCCCCAGCATTTT. Protein product: CASSLWGAGQPQHF.

The gene calls are TRBV9 and TRBJ1-1, with 7 positions matching TRBD1. From germline, CDR1 is SGDLS and CDR2 YYNGEE. Losses at the gene ends were 3 bases for V and 1 base for J; bases not matched to a gene: 6. This CDR3 has 15 residues. Here the CDR3 DNA reads TGTGCCAGCAGCGCGGGACAGATATCGAACACTGAAGCTTTCTTT. Its protein product is CASSAGQISNTEAFF.

V and J are TRBV5-1 and TRBJ2-2, with a weak D call TRBD1 (6 bases). Looked up from germline, CDR1 is SGHRS and CDR2 is YFSETQ. This CDR3 comprises 14 residues. The V end lost 3 bases, the J end lost 1 base, and 7 bases lay between the germline ends. The CDR3 protein is CASSSGQNTGELFF. The CDR3 DNA reads as TGCGCCAGCAGCTCGGGACAGAACACCGGGGAGCTGTTTTTT.

CDR3 sequence (DNA): TGTGCCACCAGCAGTGGACAGGGCCACTATGGCTACACCTTC. Amino acid sequence: CATSSGQGHYGYTF. This chain connects TRBV15 to TRBJ1-2, with TRBD1 matching 8 bases. The germline CDR1 and CDR2 sequences are LNHNV and YYDKDF (reference sequence). The CDR3 consists of 14 residues. With 3 bases clipped from V and 3 bases from J, the junction kept 3 bases outside the gene matches.

The chain recombines TRBV27 with TRBJ2-7; 11 bases align to TRBD2. Germline CDR1 reads MNHEY; CDR2 reads SMNVEV (reference sequence). The CDR3 sequence is 15 residues long. Unmatched junction bases numbered 3, after V lost 0 bases and J lost 5 bases. CDR3 residues: CASSLSGTSGNEQYF. In DNA form, the CDR3 reads TGTGCCAGCAGTTTATCAGGGACTAGCGGTAACGAGCAGTACTTC.

The genes are TRBV7-6 and TRBJ2-6, with unresolved D. The CDR3 contains 18 residues. The germline V gene has CDR1 SGHVS and CDR2 FNYEAQ. The V gene lost 5 bases and the J gene lost 5 bases, with 22 bases spanning the gap. CDR3 coding DNA: TGTGCCAGCAGCACGATTCCAATCTCACAAAGTCGGGCCAACGTCCTGACTTTC. This encodes CASSTIPISQSRANVLTF.